The clone carrying this TCR beta chain was seen more than once but under ten times. Time point noted: healthy volunteer bleed at 2 weeks. Unfractionated whole blood yielded total RNA. Unique molecular identifiers were affixed to discrete cDNA molecules within the library. TCRdb reanalysed the RACE reads using MiXCR and keeps one entry per CDR3 protein. The sample contains 85,000 to 95,000 distinct CDR3 sequences, approximately 9.7% of which appear only once. The sample comes from a study of human T cells and chemical hapten exposure. This CDR3 has 15 amino acids. Trimming took off 4 bases at V and 3 bases at J, with 16 bases between the two ends. The germline V gene has CDR1 ENHRY and CDR2 SYGVKD.

This receptor was taken from a female donor in good health. Some clones in this sample may be carry-over from other donors' samples. The source material was whole blood. This chain links TRBV10-3 with TRBJ2-7; a weak D match, TRBD2 (6 bases). DNA of the CDR3: TGTGCCATCAGTGGGGGAGGCACCACACTCTACGAGCAGTACTTC. Its translation: CAISGGGTTLYEQYF.